This TCR beta chain is drawn from a study of blood T cells in healthy people across ages. CDR1 and CDR2 (germline): DFQATT, SNEGSKA (reference sequence). Trimming left V 4 bases short and J 0 bases short, with 16 bases between. CDR3 length equals 16 residues. A sample-barcoded 5' primer and a J-beta primer mix were used in a second PCR of roughly 7 to 11 cycles. The template-switch adaptor was a 5' adaptor with 12 random nucleotides. It tagged each cDNA molecule. TCRdb redid the calling of the 5' RACE reads with MiXCR, one entry per CDR3 protein. The sample consists of under 750,000 distinct CDR3 sequences, more than 45% of them appearing once. Study-level points and caveats: Total diversity from one million sequenced T cells was likely underestimated.

Comment on this clonotype: Its target is unknown.

This sequence originates from an older man in good health. The specimen was blood. The J gene is TRBJ1-3, the V gene TRBV20-1; D gene uncertain. DNA of the CDR3: TGCAGTGCTAAAGACCGGGCCTCTTACTCTGGAAACACCATATATTTT. Residues: CSAKDRASYSGNTIYF.